The 25 T cell receptor beta chains below all came from one sample that was sequenced in a study of T cell repertoires in cytomegalovirus infection. No antigen is known for these receptors. MiXCR, applied by TCRdb to the reads, yields one record per CDR3 protein. The sample holds 900,000 to 950,000 distinct CDR3 sequences, approximately 33% seen once. Sequencing was performed on cultured CD8+ T cells from PBMCs, taken from culture after CMV antigen stimulation. The receptors originated from a human donor in good health (CMV status not recorded). Some clones in this sample may be carry-over from other donors' samples.

The rearrangement uses TRBV6-5 and TRBJ1-4; D remains ambiguous. CDR3 size: 14 residues. V lost 2 bases, J lost 3 bases, and 7 bases lay in between. Per germline, CDR1 MNHEY and CDR2 SVGAGI. The CDR3: CASSYGSANEKLFF. The CDR3 coding sequence is TGTGCCAGCAGTTACGGGTCCGCTAATGAAAAACTGTTTTTT.

This sequence joins TRBV12-3 or TRBV12-4 and TRBJ2-6; 11 bases align to TRBD1. V lost 3 bases, J lost 4 bases, and 8 bases stayed unmatched. The CDR3 consists of 18 residues. The CDR3 DNA follows: TGTGCCAGCAGTTTTATGTGGACAGGGGGCACAGGGGCCAACGTCCTGACTTTC. Translated: CASSFMWTGGTGANVLTF.

The table lists this clonotype with a count of one. The chain combines TRBV6-2 or TRBV6-3 with TRBJ1-1; 8 bases are shared with TRBD1. CDR1 is MNHEY and CDR2 is SVGEGT in the germline V gene. This CDR3 has 15 residues. Germline trimming cut 6 bases from V and 4 bases from J; bases unmatched to any gene: 10. CDR3 region: CASSHATGVGTEAFF. The CDR3 DNA is TGTGCCAGCAGCCACGCGACAGGGGTCGGCACTGAAGCTTTCTTT.

A single count supports this clonotype. This chain uses TRBV3-1 with TRBJ1-2, with D maybe TRBD1 (5 bases). The CDR3 spans 16 residues. The germline V gene encodes CDR1 LGHDT and CDR2 YNNKEL (reference sequence). Trimming pared 1 base from V and 3 bases from J, leaving 15 bases between. Here the CDR3 DNA reads TGTGCCAGCAGCCAAGTTACGGGACCTTCTGACTATGGCTACACCTTC. Protein sequence: CASSQVTGPSDYGYTF.

The rearrangement uses TRBV7-3 and TRBJ1-1, with TRBD1 matching over 8 bases. CDR1 is SGHTA, CDR2 FQGTGA, per germline. V gave up 0 bases and J gave up 1 base; unmatched junction bases: 10. This CDR3 is 18 amino acids long. CDR3 residues: CASSLTTGTGIGNTEAFF. In DNA form, the CDR3 reads TGTGCCAGCAGCTTAACCACCGGGACAGGAATAGGGAACACTGAAGCTTTCTTT.

A few counts support this clonotype. V and J are TRBV19 and TRBJ2-2; TRBD1 matches at 10 bases. The CDR3 spans 16 residues. The germline V gene has CDR1 LNHDA and CDR2 SQIVND (reference sequence). With V trimmed by 5 bases and J by 4 bases, 7 bases remained unmatched. CDR3 amino acids: CASSRAGQGPTGELFF. CDR3 bases: TGTGCCAGTAGTCGGGCGGGACAGGGGCCCACCGGGGAGCTGTTTTTT.

As concerns this clonotype: The junction shows a germline mismatch at one end, possibly a read error. The chain is built from TRBV2 and TRBJ1-5; TRBD1 aligns across 9 bases. The CDR3 loop spans 15 amino acids. Germline V gene data show CDR1 as SNHLY and CDR2 as FYNNEI. As DNA, the CDR3 is TGTGCCAGCAGTGAAGCGGGACAGGGAGATCATCCCCAGCATTTT. Translation gives CASSEAGQGDHPQHF.

The chain couples TRBV19 to TRBJ2-1, with a tentative D call TRBD1 (6 bases). V was cut by 0 bases and J by 10 bases, with 10 bases left in between. CDR1 and CDR2 (germline): LNHDA, SQIVND (reference sequence). The CDR3 loop spans 13 amino acids. The CDR3 sequence: CASSIDSGDEQFF. As DNA, the CDR3 is TGTGCCAGTAGTATAGATTCAGGGGACGAGCAGTTCTTC.

The CDR3 loop is CASGPGDGYTF. In DNA form, the CDR3 reads TGTGCCAGCGGCCCGGGGGACGGCTACACCTTC. The chain carries TRBV6-5 and TRBJ1-2, with a tentative D call TRBD1 (5 bases). The germline gives CDR1 MNHEY, CDR2 SVGAGI. This CDR3 region has 11 residues. The V and J ends lost 8 bases and 8 bases respectively, with 12 bases between them.

In its sample, this clonotype was seen once. The V and J genes are TRBV6-4 and TRBJ2-2; D is possibly TRBD1 (7 bases). V was shortened by 3 bases and J by 0 bases, with 20 bases between the two germline ends. There are 19 residues in the CDR3. Germline V lookup: CDR1 MRHNA, CDR2 SNTAGT. CDR3 in amino acids: CASSEEQSGGPPNTGELFF. The CDR3 coding sequence is TGTGCCAGCAGTGAGGAACAGTCAGGGGGGCCTCCGAACACCGGGGAGCTGTTTTTT.

The sample holds a few counts of this clonotype. V gene TRBV4-3 combines with J gene TRBJ2-3; tentative D call: TRBD1 (5 bases). Germline CDR1 is LGHNA and CDR2 is YSLEER. V was cut by 1 base and J by 4 bases, with 9 bases left in between. The CDR3 runs to 14 residues. For the CDR3, the DNA is TGCGCCAGCAGCCAAGGTGTAGGGGCAGATACGCAGTATTTT. Translation gives CASSQGVGADTQYF.

This clonotype appeared a few times. This chain joins TRBV7-8 and TRBJ1-4, with no clear D. The CDR3 has 15 residues. V gave up 3 bases and J gave up 3 bases, with 11 bases separating them. CDR1 and CDR2 (germline): SGHVS, FQNEAQ. The CDR3 is CASSLGRPPNEKLFF. CDR3 DNA: TGTGCCAGCAGCTTGGGCCGGCCCCCTAATGAAAAACTGTTTTTT.

The J gene is TRBJ2-5, the V gene TRBV3-1; D not certain. V was pared by 0 bases and J by 1 base, with 12 bases between. CDR1 and CDR2 (germline): LGHDT, YNNKEL (reference sequence). CDR3 size: 16 residues. Here the CDR3 reads CASSQETALPQETQYF. CDR3 DNA sequence: TGTGCCAGCAGCCAAGAGACTGCTCTTCCCCAAGAGACCCAGTACTTC.

This chain joins TRBV20-1 and TRBJ2-1; TRBD2 matches at 7 bases. Germline V lookup: CDR1 DFQATT, CDR2 SNEGSKA (reference sequence). V shed 5 bases, J shed 3 bases, and the junction held 10 bases outside the gene matches. The CDR3 extends over 15 amino acids. The DNA for the CDR3 is TGCAGTGCTGACGATTCGGGGGGAGGCTACAATGAGCAGTTCTTC. Its protein product is CSADDSGGGYNEQFF.

This clonotype came up a few times. The chain links TRBV19 to TRBJ1-5, with a tentative D call TRBD1 (6 bases). In germline, CDR1 is LNHDA, CDR2 SQIVND (reference sequence). CDR3 length: 12 amino acids. V gave up 5 bases and J gave up 9 bases, with 11 bases separating them. The CDR3: CASSEQGWPQHF. CDR3 bases: TGTGCCAGTAGTGAGCAGGGGTGGCCCCAGCATTTT.

V and J are TRBV5-4 and TRBJ2-2; 7 nucleotides align to TRBD1. CDR3 length: 16 residues. From germline, CDR1 is SGHNT and CDR2 YYREEE (reference sequence). V shed 6 bases and J 6 bases; nucleotides not matched to a gene: 14. CDR3 bases: TGTGCCAGCACCGAGGGCGGACAGGCCGCCCCCGGGGAGCTGTTTTTT. This sequence encodes CASTEGGQAAPGELFF.

J is TRBJ2-5 and V is TRBV6-1; 9 bases match TRBD2. V was pared by 4 bases and J by 0 bases, with 6 bases of the junction left unmatched. This CDR3 spans 16 amino acids. CDR1 is MNHNS, CDR2 SASEGT, per germline. The CDR3 is CASSAYLAGNQETQYF. The CDR3 DNA follows: TGTGCCAGCAGTGCCTATCTAGCGGGGAACCAAGAGACCCAGTACTTC.

This clonotype has at least ten counts. The gene calls are TRBV12-3 or TRBV12-4 and TRBJ1-1; D perhaps matches TRBD1 (5 bases). V lost 6 bases and J lost 5, with 13 bases in between. The CDR3 totals 13 residues. CDR3 bases: TGTGCCAGCAGCGTGGCAGGGAAGACTGAAGCTTTCTTT. It yields the protein CASSVAGKTEAFF.

This clonotype has a handful of counts. The chain uses TRBV5-6 and TRBJ2-5; D possibly corresponds to TRBD1 (6 bases). V was trimmed by 4 bases and J by 0 bases, leaving 10 bases between them. CDR3 length equals 14 residues. The germline V gene encodes CDR1 SGHDT and CDR2 YYEEEE. CDR3 coding DNA: TGTGCCAGCAGCCGAACAGGGTACCAAGAGACCCAGTACTTC. Amino acid sequence: CASSRTGYQETQYF. The variable domain in full, with the rest retrieved from reference TRBV5-6 and TRBJ2-5, is DAGVTQSPTHLIKTRGQQVTLRCSPKSGHDTVSWYQQALGQGPQFIFQYYEEEERQRGNFPDRFSGHQFPNYSSELNVNALLLGDSALYLCASSRTGYQETQYFGPGTRLLVL.

There are a few counts of this clonotype. This CDR3 reads CASSTDRGHNQPQHF. The CDR3 DNA is TGTGCCAGCAGTACCGACAGGGGGCATAATCAGCCCCAGCATTTT. This chain joins TRBV2 and TRBJ1-5; 10 bases line up with TRBD1. Germline lookup yields CDR1 SNHLY and CDR2 FYNNEI. Losses at the gene ends were 5 bases for V and 4 bases for J; bases not matched to a gene: 5. The CDR3 spans 15 residues.

This chain joins TRBV10-3 and TRBJ1-1; D not resolved. Trimming cost V 6 bases and J 3 bases, with 11 bases left between them. Germline V CDR1 and CDR2: ENHRY, SYGVKD. The CDR3 is 13 residues long. The CDR3 region is CAIRPDGYTEAFF. The CDR3 nucleotides are TGTGCCATCAGACCCGACGGTTACACTGAAGCTTTCTTT.

For this clonotype: A read error is possible here, since a much larger clone lies one base away. The J gene is TRBJ2-7, the V gene TRBV6-8, with 10 bases lining up with TRBD2. CDR1 MNHGY and CDR2 SAAAGT come from the germline V gene. V lost 6 bases and J lost 0; bases outside the gene matches: 8. The CDR3 length is 16 residues. The CDR3: CASRQASGGYSYEQYF. In DNA form, the CDR3 reads TGTGCCAGCAGGCAGGCTAGCGGGGGATACTCCTACGAGCAGTACTTC.

This clonotype has just a few counts. CDR3 sequence (DNA): TGTGCCAGCACACCGGGACAAGCCTACAATGAGCAGTTCTTC. Protein: CASTPGQAYNEQFF. V gene TRBV7-9 combines with J gene TRBJ2-1; the D gene is possibly TRBD1 (6 bases). The V and J ends lost 7 bases and 2 bases respectively, with 12 bases between them. The CDR3 extends over 14 amino acids. From germline, CDR1 is SEHNR and CDR2 FQNEAQ (reference sequence).

J is TRBJ2-7 and V is TRBV29-1; TRBD1 matches at 7 bases. Germline lookup yields CDR1 SQVTM and CDR2 ANQGSEA. Trimming cost V 1 base and J 5 bases; bases outside gene matches: 11. The CDR3 is made up of 15 amino acids. The CDR3 bases are TGCAGCGTTGAAGTTTTGTCAGGGGGTAAGGACGAGCAGTACTTC. Encoded protein: CSVEVLSGGKDEQYF.

The rearrangement joins TRBV27 to TRBJ2-1; no clear D gene. Trimming cost V 2 bases and J 2 bases, with 10 bases left between them. The CDR3 has 15 amino acids. Germline V lookup: CDR1 MNHEY, CDR2 SMNVEV (reference sequence). The CDR3 loop is CASSLQLTAYNEQFF. CDR3 in DNA: TGTGCCAGCAGTTTACAGTTGACCGCCTACAATGAGCAGTTCTTC.